This T cell receptor beta chain was identified in a study of cytomegalovirus exposure and HLA in healthy donors (dated by TCRdb to about 2017). A note on the overall study: An earlier analysis of some 500 of the donors reported roughly 300 Gb of sequence data and some 120 million unique TCR beta sequences from 150 million to 200 million T cells. An early release covering over 500 HLA-typed donors comprised about 320 gigabases of sequencing data and approximately 85 million unique TCR sequences. Among the roughly 400 genotyped donors, approximately 76% belonged to the genetic ancestry cluster associated with self-reported Caucasian donors. The study aimed to test whether signatures of past pathogen exposure could be identified by cataloging public T cell receptors. The study used immunosequencing to profile the T cell repertoires of about 670 subjects and linked those repertoires to cytomegalovirus serostatus. A separate validation cohort of roughly 130 different subjects was used in addition to the roughly 720-subject first cohort. High-throughput TCR immunosequencing, statistical association of individual TCRs with disease status, and machine learning were combined to predict cytomegalovirus infection status. To study patterns of TCR occurrence, a later analysis re-analyzed previously published TCR beta repertoires from under 750 donors and added high-resolution HLA genotyping. Rather than using new phenotypic data, the later analysis identified candidate immune exposures from TCR beta sequences and from how often those sequences occurred across donors. In an earlier analysis of about 590 of the donors, high-throughput TCR beta sequencing was used to judge whether each TCR beta V gene segment behaved as functional or pseudogenic. Donor age, sex, ethnicity and CMV serostatus were compiled alongside the repertoire data. In a later genetic analysis, genome-wide SNP genotypes for about 55% of the roughly 700 donors were used, and that subset was treated as a discovery cohort. All discovery cohort repertoires had been generated on a single sequencing platform. HLA typing included class I and class II loci at four-digit resolution. The number of donors typed differed by locus, with 629-630 for A, B, C, DRB1 and DQB1, 522 for DQA1, about 610 for DPA1, and approximately 470 for DPB1. Four or five DR-DQ haplotypes were treated as single units for association and clustering because of strong linkage in the cohort. Among a few hundred genotyped donors of the cohort, an average of 235,054 unique TCR beta nucleotide sequences were sequenced per donor, roughly 18% of them non-productive. Findings and caveats that apply to the study as a whole: In a later analysis, several top co-occurrence clusters were reported to appear linked to parvovirus B19, influenza, CMV and Epstein-Barr virus. In vitro tests confirmed that a few of the cytomegalovirus-associated TCR beta chains recognize cytomegalovirus antigens. Compared with the 666-donor mean, donors in an Asian-associated ancestry cluster had fewer N-insertions in productive TCRs, according to a later genetic analysis. A later analysis found that HLA-associated TCR beta chains were more clonally expanded and had lower generation probabilities than equally common non-associated chains. A further reported finding was that TCR beta sequences accurately predicted the HLA-A and HLA-B alleles for most subjects in the first cohort. Broadly in line with IMGT annotations, most TCR beta V segments showed up in productive rearrangements about 87% or about 30% of the time in an earlier analysis of several hundred of the donors. Linkage disequilibrium might explain the correlated functional status among segregating V segments, but an unknown experimental factor could not be excluded. In this cohort, only TCR beta chains were sequenced, and detectable features were limited by the absence of alpha or paired-chain data. A later genetic analysis associated a missense DCLRE1C variant with V-gene and J-gene trimming of TCR beta chains, and an independent cohort replicated the association. Specific HLA alleles were associated with 15,000 to 20,000 TCR beta sequences at a false discovery rate of 0.05 in a later analysis. In the study, about 150 TCR beta chains were listed as associated with cytomegalovirus. Sequencing depth was assumed to be roughly uniform across donors in the presence/absence analyses, though that assumption may not hold. Assigning TCR associations to individual alleles was difficult when HLA alleles, especially DR and DQ, strongly co-occurred. Most TCR sequences were observed very rarely across donors, whereas some public TCRs were present in many individuals. A later analysis found that most CMV-associated TCR beta chains appeared HLA-restricted, with HLA associations seemingly driven largely by CMV exposure. The sequencing pipeline was judged likely to have produced a cluster of highly shared sequence variants as a technical artifact. Some IMGT-functional V segments, including TRBV6-2 and TRBV6-3, could not be distinguished by the 87-base-pair reads and were therefore excluded. The only immune exposure information available for the cohort was CMV serostatus. HLA typing was unavailable for some donors at each locus, so association tests used only the typed subset. According to a later analysis, TCR association rates differed among HLA loci, with DRB1 alleles showing the most associated TCRs and HLA-C alleles showing the fewest. The authors suggested that the approach could potentially be generalized to other disease states and immunological phenotypes. The earlier analysis of almost 600 of the donors excluded approximately 17 rarely observed V segments, including chromosome 9 orphons, because counts were too low. The classifier was reported to diagnose cytomegalovirus status with high specificity and sensitivity in both the original cohort and the validation cohort.

CDR1 SQVTM and CDR2 ANQGSEA were looked up in the germline V gene. Counted from cysteine to phenylalanine, this CDR3 has 12 amino acids. The CDR3 DNA has 36 bases and is translated from base 1. V is shortened by 1 base, J by 6 bases, and the region joining them spans 10 bases. Comments on this clone: Its binding antigen is unknown. The record has no base qualities; no much larger clone is one base away.

The library was obtained by the immunoSEQ multiplex PCR assay. A mixture of 60 forward primers for TCR Vbeta segments and 13 reverse primers for TCR Jbeta segments was used in the multiplex PCR. The CDR3 region of rearranged TCR beta genes was amplified from genomic DNA with a multiplex PCR assay. On the Illumina HiSeq System, the amplified TCR beta libraries were sequenced as 87-base-pair reads. Per the original workflow: A later analysis tallied 75 million to 95 million unique TCR beta chains across the 610 or so repertoires, and approximately 11 million of those chains were shared by two or more donors. A nearest-neighbor algorithm error-corrected the raw reads and collapsed the reads into unique sequences, merging closely related sequences to remove PCR and sequencing errors. CDR3 sequences were aligned to IMGT reference sequences to assign V, D and J gene segments. For a sequence to be retained, a match of at least six nucleotides to both a V gene segment and a J gene segment was required. Rearrangements were classified as productive when the CDR3 lacked stop codons and remained in frame with V and J, and all other rearrangements were classified as non-productive. CDR3 was defined according to IMGT convention as the region running from the second conserved V-encoded cysteine to the conserved J-encoded phenylalanine. In an earlier analysis of more than 550 of the donors, sequences lacking an unambiguous match to a single V gene segment were excluded. In an earlier analysis of 587 of the donors, V segments were called functional above 56.7% productive rearrangements and were called segregating when the between-donor standard deviation exceeded 5%. A statistical classification framework was built to diagnose cytomegalovirus status from the catalog of TCR beta chain sequences. In a later analysis, V and J genes were assigned by comparing TCR nucleotide sequences against IMGT/GENE-DB human TR gene sequences. The TCRdist pipeline was used in a later analysis to assign CDR3 sequences and most-parsimonious VDJ recombination scenarios. In a later analysis, every TCR beta chain was defined by the combination of its CDR3 amino acid sequence and its V-gene family, and reads without a unique V-gene family were dropped. As a way to deal with suspected cross-contamination and a sequencing artifact, a later analysis dropped nearly 600 nucleotide sequences that were highly shared and had low generation probability. In a later analysis, a clonal expansion index for each public chain was calculated from normalized within-repertoire ranks of inferred template counts. In a later analysis, generation probabilities were computed using a VDJ recombination model fitted to out-of-frame rearrangements, and the results were checked against IGoR. A later analysis scored TCR-TCR, TCR-HLA and TCR-CMV co-occurrence with hypergeometric tests, applying a repertoire-size bias correction to TCR pairs. False discovery rates were estimated in a later analysis by permuting HLA or CMV assignments 20 times. In a later analysis, co-occurring TCRs were grouped using DBSCAN, and TCRdist sequence similarity was added for clustering within HLA-allele-positive subsets. For co-occurrence clustering, repertoires with fewer than 30,000 or more than 120,000 public chains were excluded, along with five repertoires with anomalous nucleotide sharing. This is the immuneACCESS table as TCRdb keeps it, with only in-frame sequences that have V and J called. A part of the clones is gone; compared with another copy, unresolved V genes explain less than half, and the rest is unexplained. The DNA gave D and trimming, while V, J and clone size come from that table. This sample gives 90,000 to 110,000 clones in total; almost 70% of them show up just once. The ten largest clones capture about 3.5% of the sample.

In total, roughly 670 healthy bone marrow donors made up the cohort. At the time of sampling, every cohort member was nominally healthy, though immune exposures that went unrecorded were likely present. The donor was CMV seronegative and belonged to the group of under 400 seronegative cohort members. A peripheral blood sample was collected from each donor, and TCR beta sequencing was performed on peripheral blood mononuclear cells. The Qiagen DNeasy Blood Extraction Kit was used to extract genomic DNA from the blood cell samples. Sequenced material: PBMCs. This chain is built from TRBV29-1 and TRBJ2-7; TRBD1 is perhaps the D gene, given 6 matching bases. This clonotype originated in a man aged 25 to 40 in good health and CMV-seronegative. CDR3 loop: CSVEGAGVEQYF. The DNA sequence follows: TGCAGCGTTGAAGGGGCAGGGGTCGAGCAGTACTTC.